This entry lists 14 T cell receptor beta chains sequenced from one sample in a study of T cell clonality in common variable immunodeficiency. Points from the study as a whole: Fewer deletions and N-nucleotide insertions were reportedly seen in common variable immunodeficiency TCR beta sequences.

No antigen has been assigned to these receptors. Only in-frame clones appear in the TCRdb table, and some are missing; sequencing was by immunoSEQ multiplex PCR. The record shows more than 20,000 clones for this sample, with no singletons present. The sample comprised peripheral blood mononuclear cells. All receptors derive from a human donor with common variable immunodeficiency.

This clone has ten or more counts. The read stops 3 residues short of the end of the CDR3; the missing end is completed from the germline J gene. This chain connects TRBV20-1 to TRBJ1-2; TRBD1 matches 9 bases. The CDR3 is made up of 14 amino acids. Germline V gene sequence: CDR1 DFQATT, CDR2 SNEGSKA (reference sequence). The CDR3 bases that were read are TGCAGTGCTGGACACAGGGGGCAATCGGGGGGC. Amino acids: CSAGHRGQSGG. The entire CDR3 reads CSAGHRGQSGGYTF.

The table lists this clone with many counts. The DNA ends 3 residues before the CDR3 does, and the rest of the CDR3 is filled in from the germline J gene. The J gene is TRBJ1-4, the V gene TRBV6-2 or TRBV6-3; 9 bases agree with TRBD1. The CDR3 runs 16 residues. V was clipped by 6 bases and J by 8 bases; unmatched bases: 13. Germline CDR1 reads MNHEY; CDR2 reads SVGEGT. CDR3 residues: CASSELYRGQEEKLFF. CDR3 DNA, as far as it was read: TGTGCCAGCAGCGAATTATACAGGGGGCAGGAGGAAAAA.

In its sample, this clone is medium-sized. The CDR3 end is not reached by the read, which stops 3 residues before it; the germline J gene fills it in. The chain joins TRBV18 to TRBJ1-1; 9 nucleotides match TRBD1. This CDR3 has 15 residues. V shed 3 bases and J 1 base; nucleotides not matched to a gene: 3. Germline CDR1 and CDR2: KGHSH and LQKENI. Partial CDR3 DNA: TGTGCCAGCTCACCGCGGACAGGGGCGAACACTGAA. Translating gives CASSPRTGANTE. The CDR3 in its entirety is CASSPRTGANTEAFF.

This clone was counted ten times or more. The sequence runs out 3 residues before the end of the CDR3; the remainder is reconstructed from the germline J gene. The rearrangement joins TRBV11-2 to TRBJ2-1; the D gene is possibly TRBD1 (7 bases). This CDR3 comprises 15 residues. V was pared by 2 bases and J by 9 bases, with 17 bases between. CDR1 is SGHAT and CDR2 is FQNNGV in the germline V gene. The CDR3 sequence is CASSLTGDSTSEQFF. CDR3 DNA (partial): TGTGCCAGCAGCTTAACAGGGGACTCAACGAGTGAG.

This clone counts as medium-sized. The read comes to an end 3 residues before the CDR3 does, leaving the germline J gene to fill in the end. The chain uses TRBV7-3 and TRBJ2-1; D gene ambiguous. Germline-derived CDR1 and CDR2 are SGHTA and FQGTGA. The V end lost 2 bases, the J end lost 8 bases, and 19 bases lay between the germline ends. This CDR3 comprises 16 residues. The CDR3 region is CASSLGVSEVADEQFF. CDR3 DNA, as far as it was read: TGTGCCAGCAGCTTAGGAGTCTCAGAGGTTGCGGATGAG.

This clone was recorded at least ten times. The read halts 3 residues ahead of the CDR3 end, with the missing end drawn from the germline J gene. The chain couples TRBV7-9 to TRBJ2-7, with TRBD1 identical over 9 bases. The CDR3 covers 15 residues. The V segment lost 4 bases and the J segment 1 base; nucleotides outside the gene matches: 5. Per the germline V gene, CDR1 is SEHNR and CDR2 is FQNEAQ (reference sequence). CDR3 DNA, as far as it was read: TGTGCCAGCAGCTCTCGGGACAGGGAGTCCTACGAG. Its translation: CASSSRDRESYE. The whole CDR3 sequence is CASSSRDRESYEQYF. Based on the CDR3 plus reference TRBV7-9 and TRBJ2-7, the full variable domain is DTGVSQNPRHKITKRGQNVTFRCDPISEHNRLYWYRQTLGQGPEFLTYFQNEAQLEKSRLLSDRFSAERPKGSFSTLEIQRTEQGDSAMYLCASSSRDRESYEQYFGPGTRLTVT.

At least ten counts were recorded for this clone. The CDR3 is cut off 3 residues early in the read; its end comes from the germline J gene. The J gene is TRBJ1-3, the V gene TRBV7-9; D not certain. The CDR3 is 14 amino acids. The germline CDR1 and CDR2 sequences are SEHNR and FQNEAQ (reference sequence). With 2 bases removed from V and 4 bases from J, the gap between germline ends came to 9 bases. The CDR3 DNA, read in part, is TGTGCCAGCAGCTTATCGGGGAACGGAAACACC. Translating gives CASSLSGNGNT. The entire CDR3 reads CASSLSGNGNTIYF.

This clone was picked up many times. The CDR3 is cut off 3 residues early in the read; its end comes from the germline J gene. V gene TRBV10-1 combines with J gene TRBJ1-4; D uncertain. This CDR3 spans 13 amino acids. Germline CDR1 WNHNN, CDR2 SYGVQD (reference sequence). Trimming left V 4 bases short and J 8 bases short, with 11 bases between. The CDR3 loop is CASSGIQEEKLFF. The part of the CDR3 DNA that was read is TGCGCCAGCAGTGGGATTCAGGAAGAAAAA.

This clone was counted many times. The read falls 3 residues short of the CDR3 end, and the missing part is taken from the germline J gene. This rearrangement joins TRBV2 to TRBJ2-2; maybe TRBD2 (6 bases). Germline loops: CDR1 SNHLY, CDR2 FYNNEI. The CDR3 runs to 14 residues. Trimming removed 6 bases from V and 7 bases from J, with 15 bases in between. The CDR3 protein is CASRALREVGELFF. CDR3 DNA, as far as it was read: TGTGCCAGCAGAGCCCTCAGGGAGGTCGGGGAG.

This clone was found many times. The CDR3 goes on 3 residues after the read ends, and that part is filled in from the germline J gene. The V call is TRBV20-1, the J call TRBJ1-4; the match to TRBD1 covers 7 bases. Germline CDR1 is DFQATT and CDR2 is SNEGSKA (reference sequence). This CDR3 has 13 amino acids. J lost 8 bases, V lost 4 bases, and 7 bases had no gene match. The CDR3 region is CSAMTGREEKLFF. CDR3 DNA (partial): TGCAGTGCTATGACAGGGCGGGAGGAAAAA.

This clone has ten or more counts. The CDR3 sequence: CSVRYGNTGELFF. CDR3 DNA, as far as it was read: TGCAGCGTGAGGTATGGGAACACCGGGGAG. The genes are TRBV29-1 and TRBJ2-2; D gene unclear. Sequencing ends 3 residues short of the CDR3 end; the germline J gene provides the rest. CDR3 size: 13 residues. V dropped 6 bases and J dropped 1 base, with 9 bases sitting between them. Germline V gene data show CDR1 as SQVTM and CDR2 as ANQGSEA.

Worth noting for this clone: The read comes to an end 3 residues before the CDR3 does, leaving the germline J gene to fill in the end. The V call is TRBV2, the J call TRBJ1-6, with 9 bases identical to TRBD1. Germline values: CDR1 SNHLY, CDR2 FYNNEI. V was clipped by 4 bases and J by 10 bases; unmatched bases: 8. The CDR3 sequence is 15 residues long. CDR3 DNA, as far as it was read: TGTGCCAGCAGTGCCCTACAGGGGGCGCAATCACCC. Its translation: CASSALQGAQSP. The whole CDR3 region reads CASSALQGAQSPLHF.

This clone was detected ten times or more. The read ends 3 residues shy of where the CDR3 ends; the end is completed using the germline J gene. J is TRBJ1-5 and V is TRBV20-1, with D possibly TRBD1 on 5 matching bases. The CDR3 extends over 14 amino acids. V was pared by 1 base and J by 2 bases, with 9 bases between. Germline V gene lookup returns CDR1 DFQATT and CDR2 SNEGSKA (reference sequence). The covered CDR3 bases are TGCAGTGCTAGAGGGGGCTCAGGCAATCAGCCC. Protein sequence: CSARGGSGNQP. The whole CDR3 region reads CSARGGSGNQPQHF.

This clone was detected many times. The read terminates 3 residues ahead of where the CDR3 ends, so the germline J gene completes it. J is TRBJ2-7 and V is TRBV5-6; no firm D call. The CDR3 consists of 14 residues. CDR1 is SGHDT and CDR2 is YYEEEE in the germline V gene. The V end was cut by 4 bases, the J end by 0 bases, with 11 bases between. The CDR3 DNA, read in part, is TGTGCCAGCAGCCCCGGTATGAGCTCCTACGAG. Its translation: CASSPGMSSYE. The entire CDR3 protein is CASSPGMSSYEQYF.